This T cell receptor (beta chain) was found in a study of CD8 T cells in ankylosing spondylitis. General study results and limits: It appeared that ankylosing spondylitis blood was characterized by a TCR beta motif of under ten highly homologous variants.

This CDR3 is built from 13 residues. Germline CDR1 is DFQATT and CDR2 is SNEGSKA (reference sequence). Trimming shortened V by 7 bases and J by 0 bases, and 10 bases separated the two germline ends. Quantitative 5'-RACE was performed with molecular barcodes, and it yielded the TCR beta libraries. Using its own MiXCR run on the 5' RACE reads, TCRdb lists one record per CDR3 protein. This repertoire shows about 800,000 distinct CDR3 sequences, about 10% found once; its top ten account for 0.51%. In regard to this clonotype: No antigen is known for it.

The V and J genes are TRBV20-1 and TRBJ2-1, with D possibly being TRBD1 (6 bases). The receptor was derived from a male donor with ankylosing spondylitis. The sequenced sample was blood, either unsorted or a sorted T cell fraction (not recorded which). The chain's CDR3 is CSGQDSSYNEQFF. Written as DNA, the CDR3 is TGCAGTGGGCAGGACAGCTCCTACAATGAGCAGTTCTTC.